This T cell receptor (beta chain) came from a study of a mutant IDH1 vaccine in newly diagnosed glioma. Study-wide context: Patients were given eight vaccinations, scheduled in weeks 1, 3, 5, 7, 11, 15, 19 and 23. Vaccine dosing followed radiotherapy by 4-6 weeks, or accompanied temozolomide cycles. Pretreatment consisted of radiotherapy, temozolomide, or both, with most receiving both.

Study-wide results and caveats: Whatever changes occurred in top peripheral T cell clonotypes seemed unrelated to pseudoprogression.

Regarding this clone: The antigen is unknown.

Regarding time point: week 11, during vaccination. All doses held 300 ug of mutant IDH1 20-mer peptide, with topical imiquimod. The germline V and J ends were trimmed by 6 bases and 3 bases, with 11 bases remaining between them. Germline V CDR1 and CDR2: SNHLY, FYNNEI. This CDR3 comprises 13 residues. The protocol was immunoSEQ multiplex PCR, while the TCRdb copy is restricted to in-frame clones and leaves out a portion. The data show around 24,000 clones, 79% seen once. The source was PBMCs, collected from a glioma patient whose treatment included an IDH1 peptide vaccine. This chain links TRBV2 with TRBJ2-5, with no clear D. This receptor was taken from a man aged 35 to 55 with glioma. CDR3 residues: CASSTDLKETQYF. The DNA of the CDR3 is TGTGCCAGCAGCACGGACCTAAAAGAGACCCAGTACTTC.